These T cell receptor beta chains were read from a single sample in a study of blood T cell repertoires in COVID-19. Libraries were prepared by immunoSEQ multiplex PCR; TCRdb keeps only in-frame clonotypes and omits some of them. This sample has some 150,000 clones, with about 81% found just once. The specimen was peripheral blood. The receptors were gathered from a woman in her 70s with acute or convalescent COVID-19. Both conserved end residues are part of each CDR3. A D gene is named only where the DNA matches it firmly. Size tells how often a clone was seen (once, few, many) or the class of an expanded clone, and some rows leave it out.

clone_size	v_call	j_call	d_call	cdr3_nt	cdr3_aa
-	TRBV19	TRBJ1-5	TRBD1	TGTGCCAGTAGAAACAGGGGGAGCAATCAGCCCCAGCATTTT	CASRNRGSNQPQHF
-	TRBV5-1	TRBJ2-5	-	TGCGCCAGCAGCTTGTCGCCAGGGGACCAAGAGACCCAGTACTTC	CASSLSPGDQETQYF
-	TRBV19	TRBJ1-6	TRBD1	TGTGCCAGTAGGACAGGGACCAATTCACCCCTCCACTTT	CASRTGTNSPLHF
-	TRBV20-1	TRBJ2-4	-	TGCGCACTAGCCAAAAACATTCAGTACTTC	CALAKNIQYF
once	TRBV2	TRBJ1-1	-	TGTGCCAGCAGTGACCCCCGGGATGGGGACACTGAAGCTTTCTTT	CASSDPRDGDTEAFF
-	TRBV21-1	TRBJ2-2	-	TGTGCCAGCAGCACCACGGAGGGGGCAAGATCCGGGGAGCTGTTTTTT	CASSTTEGARSGELFF
-	TRBV14	TRBJ2-7	TRBD2	TGTGCCAGCAGCCAAGGTTATCGAGCGGGACGCTTTCCCTACGAGCAGTACTTC	CASSQGYRAGRFPYEQYF
once	TRBV25-1	TRBJ2-1	-	TGTGCCAGCAGCCCATCCCCTTTGGCGAGGAGCTCCTACAATGAGCAGTTCTTC	CASSPSPLARSSYNEQFF
-	TRBV19	TRBJ2-5	-	TGTGCCAGTAGTATAGATCAACAGGGTAGAGAGACCCAGTACTTC	CASSIDQQGRETQYF
-	TRBV7-2	TRBJ2-5	-	TGTGCCAGCAGCCTGAATCCGGCAGGCCAAGAGACCCAGTACTTC	CASSLNPAGQETQYF